This entry lists 16 T cell receptor beta chains sequenced from one sample in a study of radiotherapy plus CTLA-4 blockade in lung cancer. Profiled with immunoSEQ multiplex PCR; TCRdb holds only in-frame clones, not every one. The sample lists under 65,000 clones, around 79% occurring once. The sequencing here drew on peripheral blood, taken from a patient treated with radiotherapy plus ipilimumab. The receptors were sampled from a human donor with non-small cell lung cancer who had a complete response to radiotherapy plus ipilimumab.

For this clone: Within the sample, other DNA sequences also encode this same CDR3. The chain joins TRBV18 to TRBJ2-7; perhaps TRBD2 as D (6 bases). CDR3 size: 14 residues. The germline V and J ends were trimmed by 6 bases and 2 bases, with 14 bases remaining between them. Germline CDR1 and CDR2: KGHSH and LQKENI. CDR3 sequence: CASSPAGPTYEQYV. Here the CDR3 DNA reads TGTGCCAGCTCGCCGGCGGGACCTACCTACGAGCAGTACGTC.

The V and J genes are TRBV6-1 and TRBJ2-7; 10 bases match TRBD1. V gave up 8 bases and J gave up 3 bases; unmatched junction bases: 10. The CDR3 has 15 amino acids. The germline gives CDR1 MNHNS, CDR2 SASEGT. The CDR3 region is CASGSRDRGSYEQYV. For the CDR3, the DNA is TGTGCCAGCGGGTCCCGGGACAGGGGCAGCTACGAGCAGTACGTC.

In this sample, this clone turned up once. The chain is built from TRBV18 and TRBJ2-7; no definite D call. Germline V gene data show CDR1 as KGHSH and CDR2 as LQKENI. V was shortened by 1 base and J by 0 bases, with 10 bases between the two germline ends. The CDR3 sequence is 15 residues long. Here the CDR3 DNA reads TGTGCCAGCTCACCACGCCCCACGGACTCCTACGAGCAGTACGTC. Translation: CASSPRPTDSYEQYV.

This clone came up once. The CDR3 reads CASKDGGQGSAFF. The DNA of the CDR3 is TGTGCCAGCAAAGATGGAGGACAGGGCTCCGCTTTCTTT. The gene calls are TRBV6-1 and TRBJ1-1, with 8 positions matching TRBD1. Germline CDR1 MNHNS, CDR2 SASEGT. The CDR3 extends over 13 amino acids. The V and J ends lost 7 bases and 11 bases, in that order; junction bases with no gene match: 12.

J is TRBJ2-2 and V is TRBV7-9; D perhaps matches TRBD1 (6 bases). V shed 3 bases and J shed 7 bases, with 15 bases lying between them. The CDR3 totals 15 residues. The germline CDR1 and CDR2 sequences are SEHNR and FQNEAQ (reference sequence). The CDR3 bases are TGTGCCAGCAGCTTGACAACAGGGATCGTCGGGGAGCTGTTTTTT. Translating it yields CASSLTTGIVGELFF.

The V and J genes are TRBV5-8 and TRBJ1-5, with D possibly being TRBD1 (6 bases). This CDR3 region has 15 residues. Trimming cost V 4 bases and J 1 base, with 12 bases left between them. CDR1 is SGHTS, CDR2 YDEGEE, per germline. The CDR3 region has the DNA TGTGCCAGCAGCCGTGGGGGGGCAAGCAATCAGCCCCAGCATTTT. This encodes CASSRGGASNQPQHF.

The J gene is TRBJ2-1, the V gene TRBV2; D is uncertain. The germline CDR1 and CDR2 sequences are SNHLY and FYNNEI. The CDR3 covers 13 residues. V was pared by 3 bases and J by 5 bases, with 8 bases between. The CDR3 loop is CASSEPLDNEQFF. CDR3 bases: TGTGCCAGCAGTGAGCCCCTAGACAATGAGCAGTTCTTC.

This clone was detected only a few times. The chain employs TRBV19 and TRBJ1-4, with a possible D match to TRBD1 (6 bases). Per germline, CDR1 LNHDA and CDR2 SQIVND (reference sequence). This CDR3 has 15 amino acids. V gave up 4 bases and J gave up 8 bases, with 17 bases separating them. The CDR3 loop reads CASSTPIQGGEKLFF. CDR3 nucleotide sequence: TGTGCCAGTAGTACCCCGATACAGGGTGGGGAAAAACTGTTTTTT.

The chain has TRBV30 and TRBJ1-1; TRBD1 matches 7 bases. This CDR3 is 15 amino acids long. CDR1 is GTSNPN and CDR2 is SVGIG in the germline V gene (reference sequence). The trim removed 2 bases at V and 4 bases at J, leaving 10 bases unmatched. DNA for the CDR3: TGTGCCTGGAGTAGTCTCGACAGGGTAGGCACTGAAGCTTTCTTT. Translation gives CAWSSLDRVGTEAFF. Supplemented by reference TRBV30 and TRBJ1-1, the full variable domain reads SQTIHQWPATLVQPVGSPLSLECTVEGTSNPNLYWYRQAAGRGLQLLFYSVGIGQISSEVPQNLSASRPQDRQFILSSKKLLLSDSGFYLCAWSSLDRVGTEAFFGQGTRLTVV.

The chain uses TRBV11-2 and TRBJ2-1, with D hard to call. This CDR3 contains 12 residues. CDR1 and CDR2 (germline): SGHAT, FQNNGV. The V end was cut by 4 bases, the J end by 6 bases, with 7 bases between. The DNA of the CDR3 is TGTGCCAGCAGCTCCCGGTCCAATGAGCAGTTCTTC. It specifies CASSSRSNEQFF. Full variable domain (remainder filled in from reference TRBV11-2 and TRBJ2-1): EAGVAQSPRYKIIEKRQSVAFWCNPISGHATLYWYQQILGQGPKLLIQFQNNGVVDDSQLPKDRFSAERLKGVDSTLKIQPAKLEDSAVYLCASSSRSNEQFFGPGTRLTVL.

The rearrangement links TRBV4-1 to TRBJ2-7; the match to TRBD1 covers 7 bases. Germline CDR1 reads MGHRA; CDR2 reads YSYEKL. V was pared by 1 base and J by 2 bases, with 5 bases of the junction left unmatched. CDR3 size: 15 residues. CDR3 region: CASSQGTQGTYEQYF. CDR3 nucleotides: TGCGCCAGCAGCCAAGGCACACAGGGGACCTACGAGCAGTACTTC.

CDR3 nucleotide sequence: TGTGCCAGCAGCTTAGCCAGATTCTATGGCTACACCTTC. It specifies CASSLARFYGYTF. The genes are TRBV7-2 and TRBJ1-2; D gene unclear. The CDR3 contains 13 residues. V was cut by 0 bases and J by 4 bases, with 6 bases left in between. CDR1 and CDR2 from the germline V gene are SGHTA and FQGNSA.

The V and J genes are TRBV5-6 and TRBJ2-6; D perhaps matches TRBD1 (5 bases). CDR3 length: 17 amino acids. The V end lost 5 bases, the J end lost 0 bases, and 15 bases lay between the germline ends. In germline, CDR1 is SGHDT, CDR2 YYEEEE. The CDR3 DNA is TGTGCCAGCAGTCAAACAGGCTATTTCTCTGGGGCCAACGTCCTGACTTTC. Amino acids: CASSQTGYFSGANVLTF.

The chain is built from TRBV15 and TRBJ2-5; D gene unclear. The germline V gene encodes CDR1 LNHNV and CDR2 YYDKDF (reference sequence). The V end was cut by 2 bases, the J end by 7 bases, with 20 bases between. The CDR3 is 16 residues long. The CDR3 bases are TGTGCCACCAGCAGACCCGCGGCCCTCGACCATGGGACCCAGTACTTC. It encodes CATSRPAALDHGTQYF.

This sequence joins TRBV18 and TRBJ1-2; 9 bases are a match to TRBD1. CDR1 KGHSH and CDR2 LQKENI come from the germline V gene. The V gene end was trimmed by 6 bases and the J gene end by 1 base; junction bases not matched to a gene: 6. There are 15 residues in the CDR3. The CDR3: CASSLQGAHNYGYTF. In DNA form, the CDR3 reads TGTGCCAGCTCTCTACAGGGGGCGCATAACTATGGCTACACCTTC.

The chain uses TRBV5-1 and TRBJ1-3; D might be TRBD1 (6 bases). The germline V gene encodes CDR1 SGHRS and CDR2 YFSETQ. The germline V and J ends were trimmed by 2 bases and 0 bases, with 15 bases remaining between them. CDR3 length: 17 residues. As DNA, the CDR3 is TGCGCCAGCAGCTTTGACACAGGGTCCTCCTCTGGAAACACCATATATTTT. Translated, it gives CASSFDTGSSSGNTIYF.